This T cell receptor beta chain was profiled in a study of cytomegalovirus exposure and HLA in healthy donors. General study findings and limits: More clonal expansion characterized HLA-associated TCR beta chains than equally common others in a later analysis.

CDR1 and CDR2 (germline): MDHEN, SYDVKM. Trimming left V 6 bases short and J 4 bases short, with 12 bases between. The CDR3 has 13 amino acids. PCR primers comprised 60 Vbeta and 13 Jbeta primers. Profiling relied on immunoSEQ multiplex PCR, and the TCRdb table lists in-frame clones only, not all of them. This sample has under 250,000 clones, with 75% to 80% found just once. Remarks on this clone: Its target is unknown.

Sequencing input: PBMCs. The chain links TRBV28 to TRBJ1-1, with D unresolved. The TCR comes from a male donor in good health and CMV-seronegative. The CDR3 spells CASSRIRGTEAFF. CDR3 DNA sequence: TGTGCCAGCAGCCGAATTCGAGGCACTGAAGCTTTCTTT.